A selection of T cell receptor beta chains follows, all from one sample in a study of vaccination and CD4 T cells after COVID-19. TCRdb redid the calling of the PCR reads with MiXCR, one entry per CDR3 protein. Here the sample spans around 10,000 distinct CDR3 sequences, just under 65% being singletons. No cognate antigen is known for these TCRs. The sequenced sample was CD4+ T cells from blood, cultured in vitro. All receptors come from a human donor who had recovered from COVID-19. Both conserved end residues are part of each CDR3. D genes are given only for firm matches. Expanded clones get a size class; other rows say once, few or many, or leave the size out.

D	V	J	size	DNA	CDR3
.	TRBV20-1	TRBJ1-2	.	TGCAGTGCTAGCGGACAGACCTATGGCTACACCTTC	CSASGQTYGYTF
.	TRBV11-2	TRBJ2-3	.	TGTGCCAGCAGCCAAGTTGGGGTCAGCACAGATACGCAGTATTTT	CASSQVGVSTDTQYF
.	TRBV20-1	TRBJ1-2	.	TGCAGTGCTAGAGGTCCAGGAATAGGACGTGGGTATGGCTACACCTTC	CSARGPGIGRGYGYTF
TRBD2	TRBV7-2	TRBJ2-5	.	TGTGCCAGCAGCTTCACCCTACTAGCGTTCGATCTGGAGACCCAGTACTTC	CASSFTLLAFDLETQYF
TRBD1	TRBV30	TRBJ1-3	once	TGTGCCTGGAGCTTCCGGGACAGGGGAGGAAACACCATATATTTT	CAWSFRDRGGNTIYF
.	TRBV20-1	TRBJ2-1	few	TGCAGTGCTCTTTGGACCGCAACCTACAATGAGCAGTTCTTC	CSALWTATYNEQFF
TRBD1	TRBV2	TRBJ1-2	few	TGTGCCAGCGCGTCGGCGACAGGGGGTACTATTAACTATGGCTACACCTTC	CASASATGGTINYGYTF
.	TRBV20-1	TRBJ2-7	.	TGCAGTGCTAGAGATGTGACGTCCAGCCCCTACGAGCAGTACTTC	CSARDVTSSPYEQYF
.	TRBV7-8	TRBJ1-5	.	TGTGCCAGCAGCTTGGGCCAGGGCCTCAATCAGCCCCAGCATTTT	CASSLGQGLNQPQHF
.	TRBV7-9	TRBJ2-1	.	TGTGCCAGCACCAAGGGCCAGGCGAGGTATGGACCCTACAATGAGCAGTTCTTC	CASTKGQARYGPYNEQFF
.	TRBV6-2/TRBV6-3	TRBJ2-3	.	TGTGCCAGCAGTCGGCAGGGCCTCTACACAGATACGCAGTATTTT	CASSRQGLYTDTQYF
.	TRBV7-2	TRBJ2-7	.	TGTGCCAGCAGCTTAGCAGCGGCCATCCCGAGCGAGCAGTACTTC	CASSLAAAIPSEQYF
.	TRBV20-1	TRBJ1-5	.	TGCAGTGCCCACCCCCAGGGGAAGAGCCAGCCCCAGCATTTT	CSAHPQGKSQPQHF
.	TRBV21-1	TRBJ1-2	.	TGTGCCAGCAGCAAAGTCGTCATAACCGGGCCCTATGGCTACACCTTC	CASSKVVITGPYGYTF
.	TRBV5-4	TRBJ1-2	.	TGTGCCAGCAGCTTGGGAGCAGACCCTTATGGCTACACCTTC	CASSLGADPYGYTF
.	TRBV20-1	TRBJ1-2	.	TGCAGTGCTAGAAGGCCGGGAGGTGCCTATGGCTACACCTTC	CSARRPGGAYGYTF
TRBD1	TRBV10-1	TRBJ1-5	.	TGCGCCAGCAGTGACTTCGACAGGGTAAGACAGCCCCAGCATTTT	CASSDFDRVRQPQHF
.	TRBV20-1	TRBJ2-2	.	TGCAGTGCTAGGGTCGTAGCGTTTAGCGGGGAGCTGTTTTTT	CSARVVAFSGELFF
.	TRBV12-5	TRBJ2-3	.	TGTGCTAGTGGTCCTACGGGACCCGGGACGCAGTATTTT	CASGPTGPGTQYF
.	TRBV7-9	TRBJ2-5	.	TGTGCCAGCAGCTTCCCAGGCAGGGGTGGGCAAGAGACCCAGTACTTC	CASSFPGRGGQETQYF
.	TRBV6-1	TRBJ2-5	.	TGTGCCAGCAGCGGAACCGGGACCGGGAAGGAGACCCAGTACTTC	CASSGTGTGKETQYF
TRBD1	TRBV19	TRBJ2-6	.	TGTGCCAGTAGTGCCCGGGACAGGGGGCGCTTTGGGGCCAACGTCCTGACTTTC	CASSARDRGRFGANVLTF
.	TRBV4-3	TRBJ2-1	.	TGCGCCAGCAGCCAAGAAGCAGGGAGCTCCTACAATGAGCAGTTCTTC	CASSQEAGSSYNEQFF
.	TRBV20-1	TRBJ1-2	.	TGCAGTGCTAGAGGGGCAACCGGGGGTGGCTACACCTTC	CSARGATGGGYTF
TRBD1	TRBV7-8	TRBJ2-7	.	TGTGCCAGCAGCACCCGGGGACGGACAGGGTCATACTTC	CASSTRGRTGSYF
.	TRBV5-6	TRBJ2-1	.	TGTGCCAGCAGCGACCTAGGCAATGAGCAGTTCTTC	CASSDLGNEQFF
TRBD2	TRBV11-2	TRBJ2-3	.	TGTGCCAGCAGCCGCGGGACTAGCGGGGGGACAGATACGCAGTATTTT	CASSRGTSGGTDTQYF
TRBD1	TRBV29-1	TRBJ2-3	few	TGCAGCACCAGACAGGGGGGGACAGATACGCAGTATTTT	CSTRQGGTDTQYF
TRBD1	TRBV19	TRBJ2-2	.	TGTGCCAGTAGTAGGTCGACAGGGTACACCGGGGAGCTGTTTTTT	CASSRSTGYTGELFF
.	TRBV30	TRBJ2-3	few	TGTGCCTGGGGAACTAGCACAGATACGCAGTATTTT	CAWGTSTDTQYF
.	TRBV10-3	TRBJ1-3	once	TGTGCCATCAGGATGGTCTCGGGCGAAGGAAACACCATATATTTT	CAIRMVSGEGNTIYF
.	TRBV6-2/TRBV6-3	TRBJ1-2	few	TGTGCCAGCAACAACTACCAGAAGTATGGCTACACCTTC	CASNNYQKYGYTF
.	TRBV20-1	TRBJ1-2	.	TGCAGTGCTCAGGGCAATGGCTACACCTTC	CSAQGNGYTF
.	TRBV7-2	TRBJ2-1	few	TGTGCCAGCAGCTTAGGAGTACAGGGCGGTGAGCAGTTCTTC	CASSLGVQGGEQFF
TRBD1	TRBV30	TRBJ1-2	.	TGTGCCTGCTCAGCCGGGACAGGGTATGGCTACACCTTC	CACSAGTGYGYTF
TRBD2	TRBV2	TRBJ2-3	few	TGTGCCAGCAGTGCCAGACTAGCGGGCGGGTTAGATACGCAGTATTTT	CASSARLAGGLDTQYF
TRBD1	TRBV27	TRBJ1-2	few	TGTGCCAGCAGTTTTCCTTCGGACAGGGGTGGATATGGCTACACCTTC	CASSFPSDRGGYGYTF
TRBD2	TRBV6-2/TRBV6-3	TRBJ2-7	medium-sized	TGTGCCAGCAGTTACTCTACTAGCGGGATCCCTACGGCGTACTTC	CASSYSTSGIPTAYF
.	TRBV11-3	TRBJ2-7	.	TGTGCCAGCAGCTTAGACGGGTCGAGCGGGTTAGAGCAGTACTTC	CASSLDGSSGLEQYF
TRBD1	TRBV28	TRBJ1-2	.	TGTGCCAGCACCCATAGACAGGGGAATTATGGCTACACCTTC	CASTHRQGNYGYTF